The clone carrying this T cell receptor (beta chain) was observed a few times. Its antigen is still unknown. Generated by immunoSEQ multiplex PCR, the TCRdb table keeps only in-frame clones and is missing some. This table holds approximately 9,100 clones, roughly a third found once. In germline, CDR1 is SGHDT, CDR2 YYEEEE. V was pared by 6 bases and J by 5 bases, with 8 bases between. This CDR3 spans 12 amino acids. After approximately six days with irradiated graft donor PBMCs, CFSE-labeled recipient PBMCs were FACS-sorted. The data stem from a study of Tregs in tolerant kidney transplant recipients. The study's findings and limits: Biological reproducibility was not directly addressed, but technical replication error appeared minimal. Activated donor B cell expansion appeared to reveal the most relevant donor-specific TCRbeta repertoire.

The sequence derives from a human patient who received a combined kidney and bone marrow transplant. The chain has TRBV5-6 and TRBJ2-2; D unclear. The input for sequencing was CD8+ T cells from blood cultured with allogeneic cells, taken before the transplant. The CDR3 bases are TGTGCCAGCATTGAGGCGACCGGGGAGCTGTTTTTT. It is translated as CASIEATGELFF.